This entry concerns a single T cell receptor (beta chain). Its antigen is still unknown. TCRdb re-called the 5' RACE reads and shows each CDR3 protein once, DNA omitted. Recorded for this sample: about 460,000 distinct CDR3 sequences. This CDR3 region has 14 residues. Germline V gives CDR1 LGHNT, CDR2 FRNRAP. These data belong to a study of T cells expressing NK-cell markers. Study-wide results and limits: The CD3+CD56-NKG2C+ fraction was also led by these clonotypes in several donors.

Input material: blood T cells: a sorted CD56 or NKG2C T cell subset, CD4+ or CD8+ T cells, or bulk PBMC T cells (not recorded which). The TCR comes from a woman aged 45 to 65 in good health. This chain links TRBV12-5 with TRBJ1-5; TCRdb's assignment of TRBD1 cannot be checked, as there is no DNA. This chain's CDR3 is CASAGDRSNQPQHF.